Sequencing of this T cell receptor beta chain was carried out in a study of T cells after yellow fever vaccination. The study's findings and limits: Clonotypes appearing in both CD4 and CD8 compartments existed, and their share was small.

MiXCR was run by TCRdb on the 5' RACE reads, yielding one entry per CDR3 protein. The sample contains about 220,000 distinct CDR3 sequences, approximately 3.3% of which appear only once. This CDR3 comprises 14 residues. The V gene lost 3 bases and the J gene lost 0 bases, with 7 bases spanning the gap. CDR1 is SGHRS and CDR2 is YFSETQ in the germline V gene. In this sample, this clonotype turned up many times. What it binds is unknown. The TCR originated in a man aged 18 to 30 who received the YFV17D yellow fever vaccine. The source material was CD4+ T cells sorted from PBMCs, sampled 10 days after the yellow fever booster vaccination. The chain couples TRBV5-1 to TRBJ2-1; D is unresolved. In DNA form, the CDR3 reads TGCGCCAGCAGCTCTCTCTCCTCCTACAATGAGCAGTTCTTC. It specifies CASSSLSSYNEQFF.